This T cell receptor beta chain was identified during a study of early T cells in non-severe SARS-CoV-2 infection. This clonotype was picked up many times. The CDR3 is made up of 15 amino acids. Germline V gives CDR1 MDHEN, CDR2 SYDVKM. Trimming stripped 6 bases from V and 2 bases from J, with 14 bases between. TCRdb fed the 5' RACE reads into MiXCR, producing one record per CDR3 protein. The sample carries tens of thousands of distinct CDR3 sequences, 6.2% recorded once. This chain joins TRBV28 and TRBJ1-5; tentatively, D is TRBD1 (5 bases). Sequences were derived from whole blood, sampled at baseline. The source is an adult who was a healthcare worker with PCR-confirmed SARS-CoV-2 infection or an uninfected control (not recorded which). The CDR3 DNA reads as TGTGCCAGCAGAGACACAGGCGGCCGCAATCAGCCCCAGCATTTT. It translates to CASRDTGGRNQPQHF.